The 3 T cell receptor beta chains given below trace back to one sample, sequenced in a study of TIL therapy for anti-PD-1-resistant metastatic lung cancer. Noted time point: pre-treatment sample, taken before nivolumab and TIL therapy. This was the immunoSEQ v3 assay. The table came from immunoSEQ multiplex PCR; TCRdb's copy has only in-frame clones and leaves some out. The data show 60,000 or so clones, 69% seen once. The input for sequencing was blood, taken at baseline. The receptors were sampled from a person aged 25-80 years with non-small cell lung cancer.

The chain recombines TRBV5-1 with TRBJ2-3, with 7 nucleotides matching TRBD2. Losses at the gene ends were 4 bases for V and 4 bases for J; bases not matched to a gene: 6. The germline V gene has CDR1 SGHRS and CDR2 YFSETQ. The CDR3 has 14 residues. For the CDR3, the DNA is TGCGCCAGCAGCCCCGGGGGGAACGCAGATACGCAGTATTTT. Translating gives CASSPGGNADTQYF.

The CDR3 loop is CASSDSAPRIRTEAFF. The CDR3 DNA follows: TGCGCCAGCAGTGACTCCGCCCCCAGAATTCGCACTGAAGCTTTCTTT. The V and J genes are TRBV10-2 and TRBJ1-1; D is unclear. Germline V CDR1 and CDR2: WSHSY, SAAADI. The CDR3 length is 16 residues. V lost 3 bases, J lost 4 bases, and 18 bases lay in between.

The chain has TRBV5-1 and TRBJ1-1; 7 bases agree with TRBD1. V lost 3 bases to trimming and J lost 4 bases; unmatched junction nucleotides: 9. Germline V gene data show CDR1 as SGHRS and CDR2 as YFSETQ. The CDR3 runs 15 residues. CDR3 protein: CASSYRQGGGTEAFF. In DNA form, the CDR3 reads TGCGCCAGCAGCTACAGACAGGGAGGAGGCACTGAAGCTTTCTTT.